A single sample is the source of the 32 T cell receptor beta chains below, sequenced in a study of T cell responses to AZD1222 COVID-19 vaccine. Generated by immunoSEQ multiplex PCR, the TCRdb table keeps only in-frame clones and is missing some. The table includes over 130,000 clones, 91% detected once. The sequencing used peripheral blood, collected 28 days after the second dose of the MenACWY control vaccine. The receptors come from an adult who received the MenACWY meningococcal vaccine as a control.

The chain uses TRBV7-9 and TRBJ1-5; 9 bases fit TRBD1. V dropped 1 base and J dropped 4; count of bases not matched to a gene: 8. This CDR3 comprises 17 residues. Looked up from germline, CDR1 is SEHNR and CDR2 is FQNEAQ (reference sequence). The CDR3, as DNA: TGTGCCAGCAGCTTAGTACAGGGGGCCGATGCTAATCAGCCCCAGCATTTT. Translation: CASSLVQGADANQPQHF.

The gene calls are TRBV2 and TRBJ2-7, with 8 nucleotides matching TRBD1. The CDR3 spans 16 residues. The V segment lost 7 bases and the J segment 4 bases; nucleotides outside the gene matches: 15. Looked up from germline, CDR1 is SNHLY and CDR2 is FYNNEI. The CDR3 DNA sequence: TGTGCCAGCACGTTGACGACAGGGGCCGAGGGTTACGAGCAGTACTTC. This encodes CASTLTTGAEGYEQYF. Variable domain in full (rest from reference TRBV2 and TRBJ2-7): EPEVTQTPSHQVTQMGQEVILRCVPISNHLYFYWYRQILGQKVEFLVSFYNNEISEKSEIFDDQFSVERPDGSNFTLKIRSTKLEDSAMYFCASTLTTGAEGYEQYFGPGTRLTVT.

This clone came up once. The gene calls are TRBV28 and TRBJ1-5; perhaps TRBD1 as D (6 bases). This CDR3 has 17 amino acids. The germline V gene encodes CDR1 MDHEN and CDR2 SYDVKM. With 2 bases removed from V and 3 bases from J, the gap between germline ends came to 17 bases. CDR3 in amino acids: CASSLPLRQALNQPQHF. The DNA for the CDR3 is TGTGCCAGCAGTTTACCCCTCCGACAGGCCCTCAATCAGCCCCAGCATTTT. The complete variable domain, with remaining parts taken from reference TRBV28 and TRBJ1-5, reads DVKVTQSSRYLVKRTGEKVFLECVQDMDHENMFWYRQDPGLGLRLIYFSYDVKMKEKGDIPEGYSVSREKKERFSLILESASTNQTSMYLCASSLPLRQALNQPQHFGDGTRLSIL.

There are a few counts of this clone. The gene calls are TRBV27 and TRBJ2-7; 16 bases agree with TRBD2. Trimming took 5 bases from V and 2 from J; bases not matched to a gene: 6. The CDR3 is made up of 17 amino acids. Germline CDR1 and CDR2: MNHEY and SMNVEV (reference sequence). The CDR3 loop reads CASSRKGLAGGAYEQYF. CDR3 DNA sequence: TGTGCCAGCAGTCGGAAGGGACTAGCGGGAGGGGCCTACGAGCAGTACTTC.

The chain carries TRBV7-3 and TRBJ2-3; D is perhaps TRBD2 (6 bases). The V end lost 2 bases, the J end lost 4 bases, and 10 bases lay between the germline ends. Germline CDR1 and CDR2: SGHTA and FQGTGA. This CDR3 is built from 14 residues. CDR3 sequence reads: CASSLEAGADTQYF. The DNA of the CDR3 is TGTGCCAGCAGCTTAGAAGCGGGTGCAGATACGCAGTATTTT.

The V and J genes are TRBV27 and TRBJ1-1, with D possibly matching TRBD1 (6 bases). CDR3 length: 15 amino acids. V lost 5 bases and J 2 bases, leaving 15 bases between the germline ends. In germline, CDR1 is MNHEY, CDR2 SMNVEV (reference sequence). This chain's CDR3 is CASSPYTGLNTEAFF. CDR3 nucleotide sequence: TGTGCCAGCAGTCCCTACACAGGGCTTAACACTGAAGCTTTCTTT.

The chain joins TRBV12-5 to TRBJ2-7; TRBD1 matches at 8 bases. The junction had 11 bases not matched to a gene; V was cut back by 0 bases and J by 4 bases. The CDR3 length is 17 residues. CDR1 is LGHNT, CDR2 FRNRAP, per germline. The CDR3 bases are TGTGCTAGTGGTTTGGTACTCGCCACAGGGGGAAGGTACGAGCAGTACTTC. This encodes CASGLVLATGGRYEQYF.

The chain joins TRBV4-3 to TRBJ2-3; TRBD1 or TRBD2 may be the D gene (6 bases each). The V end lost 1 base, the J end lost 11 bases, and 19 bases lay between the germline ends. The CDR3 spans 15 residues. The germline gives CDR1 LGHNA, CDR2 YSLEER. The DNA of the CDR3 is TGCGCCAGCAGCCAAGGGTGGGGGGCCCTAGTGGGGCAGTATTTT. It specifies CASSQGWGALVGQYF.

The chain couples TRBV29-1 to TRBJ2-5; unclear D gene. This CDR3 has 13 residues. Germline CDR1 and CDR2: SQVTM and ANQGSEA. Trimming cost V 5 bases and J 4 bases, with 14 bases left between them. The CDR3 spells CSVQVGSGETQYF. The CDR3 nucleotides are TGCAGCGTTCAGGTGGGCTCAGGAGAGACCCAGTACTTC.

The V gene is TRBV29-1, the J gene TRBJ2-1; TRBD2 is a possible D gene (7 bases). The V gene lost 2 bases and the J gene lost 9 bases, with 17 bases spanning the gap. Germline V gene lookup returns CDR1 SQVTM and CDR2 ANQGSEA. This CDR3 is built from 14 residues. This CDR3 is CSVERLAGAGEQFF. In nucleotides, the CDR3 is TGCAGCGTTGAAAGACTAGCAGGGGCCGGTGAGCAGTTCTTC.

This chain connects TRBV5-1 to TRBJ2-2; 8 nucleotides align to TRBD1. The CDR3 is 16 amino acids. Germline assignment: CDR1 SGHRS and CDR2 YFSETQ. V gave up 0 bases and J gave up 4 bases; unmatched junction bases: 5. CDR3 residues: CASSLGQGAGTGELFF. The CDR3 DNA reads as TGCGCCAGCAGCTTGGGGCAGGGGGCTGGCACCGGGGAGCTGTTTTTT.

This chain links TRBV28 with TRBJ1-4; D is uncertain. The CDR3 loop spans 16 amino acids. Germline values: CDR1 MDHEN, CDR2 SYDVKM. V was trimmed by 3 bases and J by 5 bases, leaving 16 bases between them. The DNA for the CDR3 is TGTGCCAGCAGTTTTATCGGGGATCCGGGGAATGAAAAACTGTTTTTT. This gives the protein CASSFIGDPGNEKLFF.

The rearrangement joins TRBV6-5 to TRBJ1-1; 11 bases agree with TRBD1. Germline values: CDR1 MNHEY, CDR2 SVGAGI. The CDR3 totals 15 residues. J gave up 6 bases and V 6 bases, and 9 bases lay outside the gene matches. CDR3 sequence: CASRLTGTGGPEAFF. CDR3 in DNA: TGTGCCAGCAGATTGACCGGGACAGGGGGACCTGAAGCTTTCTTT.

The CDR3 DNA reads TGTGCCAGCAGCTCGAATACGAACACTGAAGCTTTCTTT. This translates into CASSSNTNTEAFF. This chain uses TRBV7-9 with TRBJ1-1; no definite D call. This CDR3 is built from 13 residues. V was shortened by 4 bases and J by 1 base, with 7 bases between the two germline ends. Germline V gives CDR1 SEHNR, CDR2 FQNEAQ (reference sequence).

The rearrangement links TRBV20-1 to TRBJ2-7; D not certain. The CDR3 has 12 amino acids. Between the trimmed V and J ends, which lost 3 bases and 3 bases, there was a span of 9 bases. CDR1 and CDR2 from the germline V gene are DFQATT and SNEGSKA (reference sequence). CDR3 residues: CSASVADYEQYF. The CDR3 region has the DNA TGCAGTGCTAGTGTAGCAGACTACGAGCAGTACTTC.

The rearrangement links TRBV7-9 to TRBJ2-5; 7 bases are shared with TRBD1. CDR1 and CDR2 from the germline V gene are SEHNR and FQNEAQ (reference sequence). The CDR3 has 16 amino acids. V was clipped by 5 bases and J by 5 bases; unmatched bases: 14. CDR3 bases: TGTGCCAGCAGCCCTCCCCGGACAGGCTGGGGGGAGACCCAGTACTTC. Amino acids: CASSPPRTGWGETQYF.

The rearrangement uses TRBV2 and TRBJ2-5; D is perhaps TRBD1 (6 bases). The V gene lost 8 bases and the J gene lost 1 base, with 14 bases spanning the gap. In germline, CDR1 is SNHLY, CDR2 FYNNEI. The CDR3 covers 14 residues. CDR3: CASGAQGIQETQYF. In DNA form, the CDR3 reads TGTGCCAGCGGAGCGCAGGGGATCCAAGAGACCCAGTACTTC.

This clone was seen a single time. The rearrangement uses TRBV19 and TRBJ1-1, with D perhaps matching TRBD1 (5 bases). Germline loops: CDR1 LNHDA, CDR2 SQIVND (reference sequence). CDR3 length equals 14 residues. V dropped 1 base and J dropped 3 bases, with 9 bases sitting between them. Here the CDR3 DNA reads TGTGCCAGTAGTATAGCGGGGGGGGACACTGAAGCTTTCTTT. It translates to CASSIAGGDTEAFF. Filled out from reference TRBV19 and TRBJ1-1, the complete variable domain reads DGGITQSPKYLFRKEGQNVTLSCEQNLNHDAMYWYRQDPGQGLRLIYYSQIVNDFQKGDIAEGYSVSREKKESFPLTVTSAQKNPTAFYLCASSIAGGDTEAFFGQGTRLTVV.

The chain joins TRBV5-1 to TRBJ2-3; possible D gene TRBD1, 6 bases. Germline CDR1 and CDR2: SGHRS and YFSETQ. CDR3 length: 15 amino acids. The germline V and J ends were trimmed by 0 bases and 2 bases, with 10 bases remaining between them. The CDR3 nucleotides read TGCGCCAGCAGCTTGGGGCAGGGGAACACAGATACGCAGTATTTT. Residues: CASSLGQGNTDTQYF. The variable domain in full, completed from reference TRBV5-1 and TRBJ2-3, reads KAGVTQTPRYLIKTRGQQVTLSCSPISGHRSVSWYQQTPGQGLQFLFEYFSETQRNKGNFPGRFSGRQFSNSRSEMNVSTLELGDSALYLCASSLGQGNTDTQYFGPGTRLTVL.

The rearrangement uses TRBV7-2 and TRBJ1-3, with 8 bases matching TRBD1. The trim removed 5 bases at V and 3 bases at J, leaving 6 bases unmatched. The CDR3 extends over 15 amino acids. The V gene's germline CDR1 is SGHTA and CDR2 FQGNSA. CDR3 bases: TGTGCCAGCAGCATGGACAGGGTTGGTGGAAACACCATATATTTT. This codes for CASSMDRVGGNTIYF.

The chain joins TRBV29-1 to TRBJ2-2; D might be TRBD2 (6 bases). Deletions cut 7 bases from V and 7 bases from J, with 13 bases between. Germline CDR1 and CDR2: SQVTM and ANQGSEA. The CDR3 extends over 12 amino acids. For the CDR3, the DNA is TGCAGCGGTGACGTGGGGGGCGGGGAGCTGTTTTTT. This sequence encodes CSGDVGGGELFF.

The chain's CDR3 is CASSAETRTGVEKLFF. The CDR3 nucleotides read TGTGCCAGCAGCGCAGAAACGAGGACAGGGGTTGAAAAACTGTTTTTT. The chain uses TRBV9 and TRBJ1-4, with TRBD1 matching 9 bases. The length of the CDR3 is 16 residues. The germline CDR1 and CDR2 sequences are SGDLS and YYNGEE. Trimming cost V 3 bases and J 7 bases; bases outside gene matches: 10. Using reference TRBV9 and TRBJ1-4 for the parts outside the CDR3, the full variable domain is DSGVTQTPKHLITATGQRVTLRCSPRSGDLSVYWYQQSLDQGLQFLIQYYNGEERAKGNILERFSAQQFPDLHSELNLSSLELGDSALYFCASSAETRTGVEKLFFGSGTQLSVL.

The J gene is TRBJ1-2, the V gene TRBV28; unclear D gene. V gave up 6 bases and J gave up 2 bases, with 4 bases separating them. The CDR3 has 11 residues. Germline-derived CDR1 and CDR2 are MDHEN and SYDVKM. The CDR3 DNA is TGTGCCAGCAGGTCGAACTATGGCTACACCTTC. Amino acids: CASRSNYGYTF.

The V and J genes are TRBV13 and TRBJ2-5, with 10 positions matching TRBD2. Germline CDR1 is PRHDT and CDR2 is FYEKMQ (reference sequence). The CDR3 is made up of 15 amino acids. V shed 3 bases, J shed 1 base, and the junction held 2 bases outside the gene matches. The CDR3 region is CASSFSGRVQETQYF. The CDR3 region has the DNA TGTGCCAGCAGCTTCAGCGGGAGGGTCCAAGAGACCCAGTACTTC.

A few counts support this clone. This rearrangement joins TRBV6-6 to TRBJ2-2, with 9 bases lining up with TRBD1. Germline V lookup: CDR1 MNHNY, CDR2 SVGAGI (reference sequence). The ends lost 7 bases at V and 6 bases at J; junction bases unmatched: 12. This CDR3 has 16 residues. CDR3 sequence: CASNTGTGIRAGELFF. CDR3 nucleotides: TGTGCCAGCAATACCGGGACAGGGATTAGAGCCGGGGAGCTGTTTTTT.

CDR3 DNA sequence: TGTGCCAGCAGCGTAACGTCACAGGGCCACGAGCAGTACTTC. Its translation: CASSVTSQGHEQYF. J is TRBJ2-7 and V is TRBV9; the D gene is possibly TRBD1 (6 bases). CDR1 and CDR2 from the germline V gene are SGDLS and YYNGEE. Trimming pared 1 base from V and 5 bases from J, leaving 13 bases between. This CDR3 is built from 14 residues. Together with reference TRBV9 and TRBJ2-7, the CDR3 gives the full variable domain: DSGVTQTPKHLITATGQRVTLRCSPRSGDLSVYWYQQSLDQGLQFLIQYYNGEERAKGNILERFSAQQFPDLHSELNLSSLELGDSALYFCASSVTSQGHEQYFGPGTRLTVT.

This chain connects TRBV4-3 to TRBJ2-1; 14 positions match TRBD2. The ends lost 4 bases at V and 10 bases at J; junction bases unmatched: 3. CDR1 is LGHNA and CDR2 is YSLEER in the germline V gene. The CDR3 consists of 14 residues. The CDR3 spells CASSPRLAGGEQFF. CDR3 bases: TGCGCCAGCAGCCCTCGACTAGCGGGAGGGGAGCAGTTCTTC.

The V gene is TRBV7-9, the J gene TRBJ2-7; D is ambiguous. The ends were cut back, 5 bases at V and 3 bases at J, with 11 bases in the middle. The CDR3 contains 13 residues. Looked up from germline, CDR1 is SEHNR and CDR2 is FQNEAQ (reference sequence). Here the CDR3 DNA reads TGTGCCAGCAGCGAAATGACAAGCTACGAGCAGTACTTC. Its translation: CASSEMTSYEQYF.

This chain links TRBV10-3 with TRBJ1-4; possible D gene TRBD1, 5 bases. Trimming cost V 4 bases and J 0 bases, with 9 bases left between them. CDR1 is ENHRY, CDR2 SYGVKD, per germline. The CDR3 has 15 residues. CDR3 sequence reads: CAISARGSTNEKLFF. The DNA for the CDR3 is TGTGCCATCAGTGCCCGGGGGTCAACTAATGAAAAACTGTTTTTT.

In its sample, this clone was seen once. The V gene is TRBV14, the J gene TRBJ1-3; a weak D match, TRBD1 (6 bases). CDR1 and CDR2 from the germline V gene are SGHDN and FVKESK. The V and J ends lost 5 bases and 3 bases respectively, with 14 bases between them. The CDR3 runs 15 residues. The CDR3 DNA sequence: TGTGCCAGCAGCATCATGGGGGGCCGTGGAAACACCATATATTTT. This codes for CASSIMGGRGNTIYF.

The chain links TRBV19 to TRBJ1-4; D might be TRBD1 (5 bases). The CDR3 is 14 residues long. V was cut by 6 bases and J by 5 bases, with 13 bases left in between. CDR1 is LNHDA, CDR2 SQIVND, per germline (reference sequence). The chain's CDR3 is CASRPGPLNEKLFF. CDR3 bases: TGTGCCAGTAGGCCGGGACCGCTGAATGAAAAACTGTTTTTT.

The rearrangement joins TRBV4-3 to TRBJ1-6, with a weak D call TRBD1 (5 bases). Germline assignment: CDR1 LGHNA and CDR2 YSLEER. V was trimmed by 0 bases and J by 13 bases, leaving 19 bases between them. There are 16 residues in the CDR3. In DNA, the CDR3 is TGCGCCAGCAGCCAAGAGGATCGCAGGGATGGAGCTCCCCTCCACTTT. Protein sequence: CASSQEDRRDGAPLHF.